The clone carrying this TCR beta chain was found a few times. Its antigen is as yet unknown. The record originates from a study of CD8 T cells in ankylosing spondylitis. There are 12 residues in the CDR3. Trimming removed 3 bases at V and 4 bases at J, with 9 bases between. CDR1 is DFQATT and CDR2 is SNEGSKA in the germline V gene (reference sequence). MiXCR, run by TCRdb on the 5' RACE reads, gives a single entry per CDR3 protein. Of roughly 700,000 distinct CDR3 sequences listed, roughly 19% are singletons. Findings and caveats of the study: Disease-linked clones reportedly concentrated significantly in matched ankylosing spondylitis synovial fluid. A motif in TCR beta, a set of roughly 8 highly homologous variants, appeared characteristic of ankylosing spondylitis blood. Reports of some motif variants in reactive arthritis synovial fluid and blood predate this one.

V gene TRBV20-1 combines with J gene TRBJ2-5; no definite D call. This clonotype originated in a male donor with ankylosing spondylitis. Material: blood, either unsorted or a sorted T cell fraction (not recorded which). For the CDR3, the DNA is TGCAGTGCTAGTCAACCTCTAGAGACCCAGTACTTC. Its protein is CSASQPLETQYF.